This passage covers 10 T cell receptor beta chains from one sample sequenced in a study of T cell changes during pregnancy in multiple sclerosis. Sequencing was performed with immunoSEQ multiplex PCR; in TCRdb, only in-frame clones are kept and a portion is missing. The sample shows about 44,000 clones, less than 95% of them seen only once. The sample was CD4+ T cells from peripheral blood mononuclear cells, taken in the third trimester of pregnancy. The receptors were sampled from a female donor with multiple sclerosis, enrolled in a pregnancy study.

CDR3 sequence: CASSYGGRSSYNEQFF. The CDR3 region has the DNA TGTGCCAGCAGCTATGGCGGGAGATCCTCCTACAATGAGCAGTTCTTC. The rearrangement links TRBV5-4 to TRBJ2-1; 7 bases match TRBD2. Germline-derived CDR1 and CDR2 are SGHNT and YYREEE (reference sequence). The CDR3 spans 16 residues. The trim removed 3 bases at V and 0 bases at J, leaving 6 bases unmatched.

The chain has TRBV11-2 and TRBJ2-3, with 8 bases aligning to TRBD2. V trimming: 4 bases; J trimming: 6 bases; junction bases outside the gene matches: 12. CDR3 length: 16 residues. CDR1 SGHAT and CDR2 FQNNGV come from the germline V gene. The CDR3 is CASSYVGGSGIDTQYF. The DNA for the CDR3 is TGTGCCAGCAGCTACGTAGGGGGTAGCGGGATTGATACGCAGTATTTT.

This chain links TRBV18 with TRBJ2-7, with 13 bases fitting TRBD2. J lost 9 bases, V lost 1 base, and 9 bases had no gene match. This CDR3 has 16 amino acids. Germline values: CDR1 KGHSH, CDR2 LQKENI. CDR3 sequence: CASSPLPGLAGLVQYF. Here the CDR3 DNA reads TGTGCCAGCTCACCACTTCCGGGACTAGCGGGGCTGGTGCAGTACTTC.

The chain uses TRBV18 and TRBJ2-3; 9 bases fit TRBD2. The CDR3 is 15 amino acids. Germline V lookup: CDR1 KGHSH, CDR2 LQKENI. Trimming at V came to 0 bases and at J to 3 bases, leaving 1 base not matched to a gene. The CDR3 protein is CASSPPGLATDTQYF. The CDR3 DNA reads TGTGCCAGCTCACCACCGGGACTAGCAACAGATACGCAGTATTTT.

This clone was recorded only once. This chain connects TRBV29-1 to TRBJ2-1; possible D gene TRBD2, 5 bases. CDR1 and CDR2 from the germline V gene are SQVTM and ANQGSEA. V dropped 5 bases and J dropped 9 bases, with 11 bases sitting between them. This CDR3 has 11 amino acids. The CDR3 is CSVNGLPEQFF. The CDR3 nucleotides read TGCAGCGTTAACGGACTCCCTGAGCAGTTCTTC.

The genes are TRBV6-1 and TRBJ1-1; no definite D call. This CDR3 spans 13 amino acids. Germline CDR1 MNHNS, CDR2 SASEGT. The V end was cut by 7 bases, the J end by 0 bases, with 9 bases between. The CDR3 nucleotides are TGTGCCAGCAACTCGGGTTTGAACACTGAAGCTTTCTTT. It translates to CASNSGLNTEAFF.

The J gene is TRBJ2-7, the V gene TRBV12-2; the table's D call TRBD2 went unverified against the DNA. TRBV12-2 is an annotated pseudogene. There are 15 residues in the CDR3. DNA of the CDR3: TGTGCAAGTCGCTTTACTAGCGGGAGCTCCTACGAGCAGTACTTC. Protein sequence: CASRFTSGSSYEQYF.

The V call is TRBV28, the J call TRBJ2-7; 8 positions match TRBD2. Per germline, CDR1 MDHEN and CDR2 SYDVKM. The V and J ends lost 4 bases and 5 bases, in that order; junction bases with no gene match: 13. The CDR3 covers 16 residues. CDR3 nucleotide sequence: TGTGCCAGCAGTTCCTTTTATGGAGCGGGAGTCAACGAGCAGTACTTC. It encodes CASSSFYGAGVNEQYF.

This clone came up once. This chain joins TRBV10-3 and TRBJ2-1; 8 bases map to TRBD2. J gave up 16 bases and V 7 bases, and 12 bases lay outside the gene matches. CDR1 ENHRY and CDR2 SYGVKD come from the germline V gene. CDR3 size: 12 residues. The CDR3 here is CAITEGGTSKFF. The CDR3 bases are TGTGCCATCACCGAGGGGGGGACTAGTAAATTCTTC.

This clone is a singleton in its sample. This chain joins TRBV7-2 and TRBJ1-5, with 8 bases matching TRBD1. V lost 6 bases to trimming and J lost 6 bases; unmatched junction nucleotides: 4. Germline V gene lookup returns CDR1 SGHTA and CDR2 FQGNSA. The CDR3 covers 13 residues. The CDR3 loop reads CASSPGGVQPQHF. The CDR3 nucleotides read TGTGCCAGCAGTCCAGGGGGCGTTCAGCCCCAGCATTTT.